This T cell receptor beta chain comes out of a study of CD8 T cells in Susac syndrome. General study findings and limits: Acknowledgment was made by the study that its TCR sequencing and HLA analysis involved a relatively small number of individuals.

Germline V lookup: CDR1 MNHEY, CDR2 SVGAGI. Unmatched junction bases numbered 3, after V lost 8 bases and J lost 1 base. The CDR3 has 14 amino acids. As concerns this clonotype: Its antigen is not identified.

RNA was extracted with the RNeasy kit, and a quantity of roughly 0.5 to 1 ug was reverse transcribed using random hexamers. The amplification used immunoSEQ multiplex PCR on TCR beta CDR3; it spanned 54 Vbeta and 13 Jbeta. MiXCR, applied by TCRdb to the immunoSEQ multiplex PCR reads, yields one record per CDR3 protein. This table holds 90,000 to 110,000 distinct CDR3 sequences, about 95% found once. Sequencing of TCR beta was undertaken in CD8+ and CD4+ T cells derived from blood. The study used healthy donors as controls matched for age and sex. The material sequenced was CD4+ T cells from PBMCs. V is TRBV6-5 and J is TRBJ2-4; 9 nucleotides line up with TRBD2. The clonotype originates from a human donor in good health. CDR3 sequence: CASGREGAKNIQYF. CDR3 nucleotides: TGTGCCAGCGGGCGGGAGGGGGCCAAAAACATTCAGTACTTC.